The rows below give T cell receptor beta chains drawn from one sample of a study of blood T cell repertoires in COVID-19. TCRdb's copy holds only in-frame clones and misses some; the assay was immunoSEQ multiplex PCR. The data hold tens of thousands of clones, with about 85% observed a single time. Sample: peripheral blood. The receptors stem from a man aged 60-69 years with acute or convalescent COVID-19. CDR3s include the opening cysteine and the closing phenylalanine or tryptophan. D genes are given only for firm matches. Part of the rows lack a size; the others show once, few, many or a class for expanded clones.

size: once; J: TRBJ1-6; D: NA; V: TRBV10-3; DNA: TGTGCCATCAGTGAGTCTAAGAGCTCCTATAATTCACCCCTCCACTTT; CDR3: CAISESKSSYNSPLHF
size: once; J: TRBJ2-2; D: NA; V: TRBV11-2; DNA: TGTGCCAGCAGCTTAATTGGGAACAGGGTGCGAACCGGGGAGCTGTTTTTT; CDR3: CASSLIGNRVRTGELFF
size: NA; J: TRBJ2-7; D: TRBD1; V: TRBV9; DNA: TGTGCCAGCAGCGTAGGAGGGGGCGGCTACGAGCAGTACTTC; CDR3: CASSVGGGGYEQYF
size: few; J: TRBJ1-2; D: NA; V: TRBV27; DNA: TGTGCCAGCAGACCCCCTGTAGGTTTCGGAGTTGAGGGCTACACCTTC; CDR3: CASRPPVGFGVEGYTF
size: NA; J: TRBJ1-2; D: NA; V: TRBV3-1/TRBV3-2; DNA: TGTGCCAGCAGCCAAGTCCCGTCATCAGGGGGCTACACCTTC; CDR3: CASSQVPSSGGYTF
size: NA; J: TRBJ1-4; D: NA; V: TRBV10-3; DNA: TGTGCCATCAGTGAGGTTACAGGGACAACTAATGAAAAACTGTTTTTT; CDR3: CAISEVTGTTNEKLFF
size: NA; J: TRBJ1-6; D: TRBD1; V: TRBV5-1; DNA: TGCGCCAGCAGCTCCCGGGACAGCTCCTATAATTCACCCCTCCACTTT; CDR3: CASSSRDSSYNSPLHF
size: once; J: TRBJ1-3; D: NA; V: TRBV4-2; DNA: TGTGCCAGCAGCCAAGGTGGGCAGGGTTTTGGAAACACCATATATTTT; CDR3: CASSQGGQGFGNTIYF
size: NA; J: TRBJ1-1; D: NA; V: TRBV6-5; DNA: TGTGCCAGCAGCCTGTCGGAGGGGAACACTGAAGCTTTCTTT; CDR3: CASSLSEGNTEAFF
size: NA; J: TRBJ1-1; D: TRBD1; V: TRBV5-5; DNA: TGTGCCAGCAGCTTATGGACAGGGAACACTGAAGCTTTCTTT; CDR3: CASSLWTGNTEAFF
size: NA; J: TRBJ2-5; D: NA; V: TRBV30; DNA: TGTGCCTGGAGTCCAAAAGAGACCCAGTACTTC; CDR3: CAWSPKETQYF
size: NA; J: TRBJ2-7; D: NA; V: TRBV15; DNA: TGTGCCACCAGCAGAGCAGGCCCTATCGAGCAGTACTTC; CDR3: CATSRAGPIEQYF
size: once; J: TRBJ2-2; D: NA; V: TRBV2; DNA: TGTGCCAGCAGTGAGGGGGCGGCCAGGAACACCGGGGAGCTGTTTTTT; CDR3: CASSEGAARNTGELFF
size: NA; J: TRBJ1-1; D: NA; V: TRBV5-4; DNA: TGTGCCAGCAGCTTGGTTCCCGACACTGAAGCTTTCTTT; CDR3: CASSLVPDTEAFF
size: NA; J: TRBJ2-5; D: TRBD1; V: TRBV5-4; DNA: TGTGCCAGCAGCTTGGGGACAGGGAAACAAGAGACCCAGTACTTC; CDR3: CASSLGTGKQETQYF
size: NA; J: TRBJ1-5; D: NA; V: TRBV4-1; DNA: TGCGCCAGCAGCCAGACGGACAGAAGCAATCAGCCCCAGCATTTT; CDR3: CASSQTDRSNQPQHF
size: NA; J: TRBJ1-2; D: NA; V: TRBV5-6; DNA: TGTGCCAGCAGCCCCCCTGGCAACCACTATGGCTACACCTTC; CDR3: CASSPPGNHYGYTF
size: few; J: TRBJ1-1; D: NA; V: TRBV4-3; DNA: TGCGCCAGCAGCCACACAGGGAACACTGAAGCTTTCTTT; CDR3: CASSHTGNTEAFF
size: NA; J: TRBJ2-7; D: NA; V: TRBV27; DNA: TGTGCCAGCAGTTTATCGACGGGGTCTGGCTCCTACGAGCAGTACTTC; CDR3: CASSLSTGSGSYEQYF
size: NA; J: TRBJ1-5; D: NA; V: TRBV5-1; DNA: TGCGCCAGCAGCTCCCTCGCGGGCGGCCAGCCCCAGCATTTT; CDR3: CASSSLAGGQPQHF
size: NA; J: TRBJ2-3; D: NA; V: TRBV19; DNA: TGTGCCAGTAGTACCGGACAGTTAGATACGCAGTATTTT; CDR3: CASSTGQLDTQYF
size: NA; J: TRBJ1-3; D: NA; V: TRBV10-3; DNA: TGTGCCATCAGTGCACACGACCAGGGTCCTGGAAACACCATATATTTT; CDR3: CAISAHDQGPGNTIYF
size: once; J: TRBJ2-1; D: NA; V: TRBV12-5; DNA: TGTGCTAGTGGTTTGGTATTGGGGCAGCCCTCCTACAATGAGCAGTTCTTC; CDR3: CASGLVLGQPSYNEQFF
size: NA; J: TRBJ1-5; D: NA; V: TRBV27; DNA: TGTGCCAGCAGAGTCGCAGGGAATGGCAATCAGCCCCAGCATTTT; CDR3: CASRVAGNGNQPQHF
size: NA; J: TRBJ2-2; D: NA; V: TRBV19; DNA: TGTGCCAGTAGTATGGGCAAACCAGTGGGGGAGCTGTTTTTT; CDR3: CASSMGKPVGELFF
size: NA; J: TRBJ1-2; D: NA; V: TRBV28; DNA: TGTGCCAGCAGTACCCTACAGCTGTCAGGGTCTGGCTACACCTTC; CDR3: CASSTLQLSGSGYTF
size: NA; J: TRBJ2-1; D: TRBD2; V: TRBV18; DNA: TGTGCCAGCTCACCACAAGGACTAGCGGGCCTCGAGGGTGGGTTCTTC; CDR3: CASSPQGLAGLEGGFF
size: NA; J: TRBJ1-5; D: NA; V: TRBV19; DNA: TGTGCCAGCCTCCAAGGGGCGTCTAGCAATCAGCCCCAGCATTTT; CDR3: CASLQGASSNQPQHF
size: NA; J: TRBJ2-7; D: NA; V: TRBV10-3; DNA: TGTGCCATCGGCACATACTACGAGCAGTACTTC; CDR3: CAIGTYYEQYF
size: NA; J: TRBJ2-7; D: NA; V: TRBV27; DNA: TGTGCCAGCAGTGTTTCATTAGGGGGCGGGGGGCCCTCCTACGAGCAGTACTTC; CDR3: CASSVSLGGGGPSYEQYF
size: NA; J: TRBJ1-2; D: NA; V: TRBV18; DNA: TGTGCCAGCTCCCCAAGAGCTCAGAGAGGAGCCTCCTTAGGTTATGGCTACACCTTC; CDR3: CASSPRAQRGASLGYGYTF
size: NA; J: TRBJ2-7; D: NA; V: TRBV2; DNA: TGTGCCAGCGCAGGGATTTCCTACGAGCAGTACTTC; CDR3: CASAGISYEQYF
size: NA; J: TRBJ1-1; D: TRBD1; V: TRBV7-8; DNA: TGTGCCAGCAGCTTTATCTTGGGACGGACAGGAAAACGAGCTTTCTTT; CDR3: CASSFILGRTGKRAFF
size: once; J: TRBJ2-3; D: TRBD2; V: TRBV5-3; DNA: TGTGCCAGAAGCTGGTCTGATAGCGGGGGGCGGACAGATACGCAGTATTTT; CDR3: CARSWSDSGGRTDTQYF
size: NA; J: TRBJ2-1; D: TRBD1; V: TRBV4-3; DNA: TGCGCCAGCAGCCAGACTATTACAGGGGGGTCCTACAATGAGCAGTTCTTC; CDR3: CASSQTITGGSYNEQFF
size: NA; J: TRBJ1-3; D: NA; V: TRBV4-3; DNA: TGCGCCAGCAGCCAAGATTCTCGTAGCTCGTCAAAAAACACCATATATTTT; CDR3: CASSQDSRSSSKNTIYF
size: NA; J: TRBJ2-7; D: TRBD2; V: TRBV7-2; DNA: TGTGCCAGCAGCTTAGTAGCGGGGGGGCCGGGGTCCGAGCAGTACTTC; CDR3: CASSLVAGGPGSEQYF
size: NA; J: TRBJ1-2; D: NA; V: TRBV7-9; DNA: TGTGCCAGCAGCAGTCAGGGCCCGTTCGTCGGCTACACCTTC; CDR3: CASSSQGPFVGYTF
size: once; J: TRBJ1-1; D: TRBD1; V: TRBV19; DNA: TGTGCCAGTAGTTCGCGACAGGGGCGAGGCATGAACACTGAAGCTTTCTTT; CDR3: CASSSRQGRGMNTEAFF
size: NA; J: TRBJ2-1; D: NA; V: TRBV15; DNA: TGTGCCACCAGCAGACAAATGGCAGGACACATCTACAATGAGCAGTTCTTC; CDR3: CATSRQMAGHIYNEQFF
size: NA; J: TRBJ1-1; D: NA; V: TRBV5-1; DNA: TGCGCCAGCAGCTTGTGGGGAGGTGGGAACACTGAAGCTTTCTTT; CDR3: CASSLWGGGNTEAFF
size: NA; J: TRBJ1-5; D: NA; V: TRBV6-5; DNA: TGTGCCAGCAGTTCTTTAGGGGCCGTTAGCAATCAGCCCCAGCATTTT; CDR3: CASSSLGAVSNQPQHF
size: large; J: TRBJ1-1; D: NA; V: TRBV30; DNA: TGTGCCTGGAGTGTAGGCCAGGCCTCCACTGAAGCTTTCTTT; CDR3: CAWSVGQASTEAFF
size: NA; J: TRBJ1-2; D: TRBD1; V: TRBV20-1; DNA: TGCAGTGCTAGTACACGCGGACAGGGTTATCGCTACACCTTC; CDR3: CSASTRGQGYRYTF
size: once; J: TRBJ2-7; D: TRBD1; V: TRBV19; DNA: TGTGCCAGTAGTCCCACAGGGGACCCACTCTACGAGCAGTACTTC; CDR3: CASSPTGDPLYEQYF
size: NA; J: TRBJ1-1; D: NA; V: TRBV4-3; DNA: TGCGCCAGCAGCCAAGATGTGGGGGGGTTGTCGAACACTGAAGCTTTCTTT; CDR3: CASSQDVGGLSNTEAFF
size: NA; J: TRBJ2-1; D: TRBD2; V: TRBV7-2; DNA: TGTGCCAGCAGCTTAGAACCATCTGCGGGGGGGCCAAGGGATGAGCAGTTCTTC; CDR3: CASSLEPSAGGPRDEQFF
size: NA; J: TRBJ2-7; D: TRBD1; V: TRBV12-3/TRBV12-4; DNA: TGTGCCAGCACCTTGGGACAGACCTACGAGCAGTACTTC; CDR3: CASTLGQTYEQYF
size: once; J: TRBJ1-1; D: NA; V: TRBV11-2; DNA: TGTGCCAGCGGCCCCAGGGCTTTCTTT; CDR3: CASGPRAFF
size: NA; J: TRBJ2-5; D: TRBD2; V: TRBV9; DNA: TGTGCCAGCAGCCCTAGCGGGGCCTCCGGAGAGACCCAGTACTTC; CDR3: CASSPSGASGETQYF
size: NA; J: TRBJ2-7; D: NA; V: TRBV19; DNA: TGTGCCAGTAGTTCCACAGGGAAGTCCTACGAGCAGTACTTC; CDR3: CASSSTGKSYEQYF
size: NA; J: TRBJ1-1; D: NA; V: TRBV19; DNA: TGTGCCAGTAGCTTACAGAGGAACACTGAAGCTTTCTTT; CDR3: CASSLQRNTEAFF
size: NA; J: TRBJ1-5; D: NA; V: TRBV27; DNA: TGTGCCAGCAGTCCCAGGGGAAGCAATCAGCCCCAGCATTTT; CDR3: CASSPRGSNQPQHF